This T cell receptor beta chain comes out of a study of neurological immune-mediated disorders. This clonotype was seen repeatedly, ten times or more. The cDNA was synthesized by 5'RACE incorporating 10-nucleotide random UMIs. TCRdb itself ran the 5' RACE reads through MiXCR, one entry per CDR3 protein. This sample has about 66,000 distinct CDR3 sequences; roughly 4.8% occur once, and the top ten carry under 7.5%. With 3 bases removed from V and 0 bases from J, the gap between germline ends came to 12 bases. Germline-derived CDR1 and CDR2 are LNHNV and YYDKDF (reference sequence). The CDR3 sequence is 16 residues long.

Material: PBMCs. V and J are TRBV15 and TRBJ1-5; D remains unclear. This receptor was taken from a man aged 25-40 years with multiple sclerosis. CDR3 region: CATSSGDGYSNQPQHF. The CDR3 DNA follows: TGTGCCACCAGCAGCGGCGACGGATATAGCAATCAGCCCCAGCATTTT.